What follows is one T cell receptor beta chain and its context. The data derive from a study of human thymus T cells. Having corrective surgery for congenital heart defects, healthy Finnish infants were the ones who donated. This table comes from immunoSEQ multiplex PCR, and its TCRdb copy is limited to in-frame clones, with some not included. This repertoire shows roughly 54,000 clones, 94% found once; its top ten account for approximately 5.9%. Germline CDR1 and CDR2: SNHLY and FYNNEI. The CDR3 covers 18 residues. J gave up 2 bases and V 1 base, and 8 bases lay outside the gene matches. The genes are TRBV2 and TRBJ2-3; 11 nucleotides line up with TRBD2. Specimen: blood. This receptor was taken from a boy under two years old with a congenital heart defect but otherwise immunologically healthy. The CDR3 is CASSEELRLAGYTDTQYF. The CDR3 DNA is TGTGCCAGCAGTGAAGAGCTCCGACTAGCGGGGTACACAGATACGCAGTATTTT.